The T cell receptor (beta chain) described here comes from a study of CD8 T cells in ankylosing spondylitis. Whole-study findings and limits: From matched ankylosing spondylitis synovial fluid, disease-linked clones were reportedly recovered at significantly enriched levels. Some motif variants were previously reported in reactive arthritis synovial fluid and blood. Fewer than ten highly homologous variants made up a TCR beta motif, and this motif appeared characteristic of ankylosing spondylitis blood.

The CDR3 has 14 residues. V shed 3 bases and J 1 base; nucleotides not matched to a gene: 3. CDR1 is SQVTM, CDR2 ANQGSEA, per germline. Quantitative 5'-RACE was performed with molecular barcodes, and it yielded the TCR beta libraries. TCRdb called the 5' RACE reads again in MiXCR, with one record for every CDR3 protein. The profile covers 250,000 or so distinct CDR3 sequences, with about 24% appearing a single time and around 0.64% taken by the ten largest. This clonotype has only a few counts. Its antigen is currently unknown. The receptor's source is a male donor with ankylosing spondylitis or in good health (not recorded which). The chain employs TRBV29-1 and TRBJ2-5, with 9 bases that match TRBD1. Sequencing was performed on blood, either unsorted or a sorted T cell fraction (not recorded which). The CDR3 DNA reads TGCAGCGTTGAGTCGGACAGGGGCCAAGAGACCCAGTACTTC. It translates to CSVESDRGQETQYF.